The next 20 T cell receptor beta chains were all read from a single sample in a study of CD8 T cells in ankylosing spondylitis. TCRdb recomputed calls from the 5' RACE reads with MiXCR, one row per CDR3 protein. Of roughly 250,000 distinct CDR3 sequences detected, about 10% appear once; the ten largest clones hold about 3%. The material sequenced was blood, either unsorted or a sorted T cell fraction (not recorded which). The receptor set was obtained from a male donor with ankylosing spondylitis or in good health (not recorded which).

This clonotype showed up many times. The gene calls are TRBV21-1 and TRBJ1-2; the table's D call, TRBD1, was not checked against the DNA. TRBV21-1 is assigned pseudogene status. This CDR3 comprises 14 residues. The CDR3 loop reads CASPTGLHDYGYTF. In DNA, the CDR3 is TGTGCCAGTCCGACAGGCCTTCACGACTATGGCTACACCTTC.

This clonotype was observed many times. This chain links TRBV14 with TRBJ2-5, with D uncertain. This CDR3 has 15 amino acids. Per the germline V gene, CDR1 is SGHDN and CDR2 is FVKESK. Trimming took off 1 base at V and 5 bases at J, with 14 bases between the two ends. DNA for the CDR3: TGTGCCAGCAGCCAAGGGGCACCCGGGTGGGAGACCCAGTACTTC. Its protein product is CASSQGAPGWETQYF. Full variable domain (missing parts from reference TRBV14 and TRBJ2-5): EAGVTQFPSHSVIEKGQTVTLRCDPISGHDNLYWYRRVMGKEIKFLLHFVKESKQDESGMPNNRFLAERTGGTYSTLKVQPAELEDSGVYFCASSQGAPGWETQYFGPGTRLLVL.

This clonotype showed up many times. The V gene is TRBV9, the J gene TRBJ2-2; D is uncertain. The V gene's germline CDR1 is SGDLS and CDR2 YYNGEE. This CDR3 region has 12 residues. Trimming took off 3 bases at V and 4 bases at J, with 4 bases between the two ends. The DNA for the CDR3 is TGTGCCAGCAGCGGAAGCACCGGGGAGCTGTTTTTT. Translated, it gives CASSGSTGELFF.

This clonotype was picked up many times. The chain employs TRBV20-1 and TRBJ1-4, with D hard to call. The CDR3 has 15 amino acids. The ends were cut back, 3 bases at V and 0 bases at J, with 11 bases in the middle. Looked up from germline, CDR1 is DFQATT and CDR2 is SNEGSKA (reference sequence). CDR3 coding DNA: TGCAGTGCTAGCCCCGTTACAGCAACTAATGAAAAACTGTTTTTT. Protein sequence: CSASPVTATNEKLFF.

This clonotype was observed many times. This rearrangement joins TRBV5-1 to TRBJ2-7; TRBD1 matches at 7 bases. This CDR3 is 15 amino acids long. The trim removed 1 base at V and 6 bases at J, leaving 10 bases unmatched. Per germline, CDR1 SGHRS and CDR2 YFSETQ. The CDR3 spells CASSLPSQGRAEQYF. For the CDR3, the DNA is TGCGCCAGCAGCTTGCCTTCACAGGGGCGCGCCGAGCAGTACTTC. The whole variable domain, remainder taken from reference TRBV5-1 and TRBJ2-7, is KAGVTQTPRYLIKTRGQQVTLSCSPISGHRSVSWYQQTPGQGLQFLFEYFSETQRNKGNFPGRFSGRQFSNSRSEMNVSTLELGDSALYLCASSLPSQGRAEQYFGPGTRLTVT.

Ten or more counts support this clonotype. The chain carries TRBV20-1 and TRBJ2-7; possibly TRBD2 for D (6 bases). The V gene's germline CDR1 is DFQATT and CDR2 SNEGSKA (reference sequence). The CDR3 is 13 residues long. V was shortened by 2 bases and J by 3 bases, with 11 bases between the two germline ends. CDR3 amino acids: CSARTGDFYEQYF. The CDR3 DNA reads TGCAGTGCTAGAACGGGAGATTTCTACGAGCAGTACTTC.

This clonotype has a count of ten or more. The chain has TRBV28 and TRBJ1-4, with 10 bases identical to TRBD1. J lost 8 bases, V lost 3 bases, and 3 bases had no gene match. This CDR3 contains 14 residues. Germline values: CDR1 MDHEN, CDR2 SYDVKM. The DNA for the CDR3 is TGTGCCAGCAGTTTTGACAGGGGGCTAGAAAAACTGTTTTTT. Its translation: CASSFDRGLEKLFF.

About this clonotype itself: The junction does not match germline at one end; this may be a read error. V is TRBV14 and J is TRBJ2-3; 9 positions match TRBD2. This CDR3 region has 15 residues. CDR1 is SGHDN and CDR2 is FVKESK in the germline V gene. For the CDR3, the DNA is TGTTCCAGCAGCCAGCGGGGGGCCTCGTTGGATACGCAGTATTTT. Its protein product is CSSSQRGASLDTQYF.

This sequence joins TRBV7-2 and TRBJ2-3; D is uncertain. CDR3 length equals 13 residues. Trimming left V 3 bases short and J 2 bases short, with 6 bases between. CDR1 SGHTA and CDR2 FQGNSA come from the germline V gene. The CDR3 DNA is TGTGCCAGCAGCTTTTACCACACAGATACGCAGTATTTT. Translated, it gives CASSFYHTDTQYF.

This clonotype was seen only a few times. The chain carries TRBV11-2 and TRBJ2-1; TRBD2 aligns across 10 bases. CDR3 length: 15 amino acids. V lost 3 bases to trimming and J lost 4 bases; unmatched junction nucleotides: 3. CDR1 is SGHAT and CDR2 is FQNNGV in the germline V gene. The CDR3 reads CASSFQREGYNEQFF. CDR3 nucleotides: TGTGCCAGCAGCTTCCAGCGGGAGGGATACAATGAGCAGTTCTTC.

This clonotype was recorded many times. The chain couples TRBV5-1 to TRBJ2-1; tentatively, D is TRBD2 (7 bases). Between the trimmed V and J ends, which lost 2 bases and 8 bases, there was a span of 23 bases. The CDR3 loop spans 17 amino acids. CDR1 is SGHRS and CDR2 is YFSETQ in the germline V gene. This chain's CDR3 is CASSLPLSGTMRDEQFF. CDR3 coding DNA: TGCGCCAGCAGCTTACCTCTGAGCGGGACAATGAGGGATGAGCAGTTCTTC.

This clonotype was counted between two and nine times. The chain's CDR3 is CASSLAGGGFTDTQYF. The CDR3 DNA is TGTGCCAGCAGCTTAGCTGGTGGGGGCTTCACAGATACGCAGTATTTT. The chain is built from TRBV7-2 and TRBJ2-3, with a possible D match to TRBD1 (6 bases). V was shortened by 0 bases and J by 2 bases, with 12 bases between the two germline ends. The V gene's germline CDR1 is SGHTA and CDR2 FQGNSA. The CDR3 contains 16 residues. The entire variable domain, with the rest obtained from reference TRBV7-2 and TRBJ2-3, is as follows: GAGVSQSPSNKVTEKGKDVELRCDPISGHTALYWYRQSLGQGLEFLIYFQGNSAPDKSGLPSDRFSAERTGGSVSTLTIQRTQQEDSAVYLCASSLAGGGFTDTQYFGPGTRLTVL.

The rearrangement joins TRBV11-1 to TRBJ2-2; TRBD2 aligns across 7 bases. The length of the CDR3 is 18 residues. Germline-derived CDR1 and CDR2 are SGHAT and FQDESV (reference sequence). V gave up 8 bases and J gave up 5 bases; unmatched junction bases: 20. This chain's CDR3 is CASRTPSGSTRGTGELFF. The CDR3 DNA is TGTGCCAGCCGGACACCTAGCGGCTCTACCCGGGGGACCGGGGAGCTGTTTTTT.

The chain carries TRBV5-4 and TRBJ1-1; 8 positions match TRBD1. Germline V CDR1 and CDR2: SGHNT, YYREEE (reference sequence). J was trimmed by 7 bases and V by 5 bases; bases with no gene match: 7. This CDR3 has 13 residues. In nucleotides, the CDR3 is TGTGCCAGCAGAGTGGACAGGGCTGGTGAAGCTTTCTTT. Amino acids: CASRVDRAGEAFF.

This clonotype was observed many times. The chain carries TRBV20-1 and TRBJ1-1; perhaps TRBD1 as D (5 bases). Deletions cut 3 bases from V and 3 bases from J, with 8 bases between. This CDR3 region has 12 residues. The germline gives CDR1 DFQATT, CDR2 SNEGSKA (reference sequence). The CDR3 region has the DNA TGCAGTGCTAGTCGGGGGTACACTGAAGCTTTCTTT. It yields the protein CSASRGYTEAFF.

This clonotype came up a few times. The chain joins TRBV7-2 to TRBJ2-7; D uncertain. CDR3 size: 13 residues. Between the trimmed V and J ends, which lost 8 bases and 1 base, there was a span of 12 bases. The germline V gene has CDR1 SGHTA and CDR2 FQGNSA. The CDR3 loop reads CASRPPDSYEQYF. The DNA of the CDR3 is TGTGCCAGCCGGCCGCCCGATTCCTACGAGCAGTACTTC.

In this sample, this clonotype turned up many times. V gene TRBV7-6 combines with J gene TRBJ2-1, with 12 bases matching TRBD2. Germline values: CDR1 SGHVS, CDR2 FNYEAQ. With 1 base clipped from V and 8 bases from J, the junction kept 6 bases outside the gene matches. CDR3 length equals 16 residues. The CDR3 nucleotides are TGTGCCAGCAGCTTAGACCTAGCGGGAGGGGTCCATGAGCAGTTCTTC. Translating gives CASSLDLAGGVHEQFF.

This clonotype was found many times. CDR3: CASSLGVSVNTGELFF. The CDR3 DNA sequence: TGCGCCAGCAGCTTGGGAGTTAGCGTGAACACCGGGGAGCTGTTTTTT. The chain carries TRBV5-1 and TRBJ2-2, with D possibly matching TRBD2 (5 bases). Per germline, CDR1 SGHRS and CDR2 YFSETQ. The CDR3 extends over 16 amino acids. Trimming pared 0 bases from V and 1 base from J, leaving 10 bases between. The variable domain in full, completed from reference TRBV5-1 and TRBJ2-2, reads KAGVTQTPRYLIKTRGQQVTLSCSPISGHRSVSWYQQTPGQGLQFLFEYFSETQRNKGNFPGRFSGRQFSNSRSEMNVSTLELGDSALYLCASSLGVSVNTGELFFGEGSRLTVL.

In this sample, this clonotype turned up a few times. V usage is TRBV7-7 and J usage is TRBJ1-6; D possibly corresponds to TRBD1 (5 bases). Between the trimmed V and J ends, which lost 5 bases and 12 bases, there was a span of 14 bases. The germline gives CDR1 SSHAT, CDR2 FNYEAQ (reference sequence). This CDR3 has 13 amino acids. CDR3 region: CASSPQWGGPLHF. CDR3 sequence (DNA): TGTGCCAGCAGCCCGCAGTGGGGGGGACCCCTCCACTTT.

Concerning this clonotype itself: This may come from a read error, since a much larger clone is one base off. The chain employs TRBV7-6 and TRBJ2-3, with D perhaps matching TRBD2 (6 bases). The CDR3 runs 18 residues. Germline-derived CDR1 and CDR2 are SGHVS and FNYEAQ. The CDR3 DNA reads TGTGTCAGCAGCTTAGGTCCTAGGAGGGAGAAGGCAACAGATACGCAGTATTTT. Translation: CVSSLGPRREKATDTQYF.